This TCR beta chain is drawn from a study of shared clonotypes between healthy human individuals. All participating donors were Caucasian adults from Nashville, Tennessee. The CDR3 spans 16 residues. V was clipped by 0 bases and J by 0 bases; unmatched bases: 4. Germline CDR1 and CDR2: SGHRS and YFSETQ. Overall study results and limits: Depth of sequencing was expected to influence donor clonotype sharing.

An assay was performed, and its level was deep. Unsorted PBMC DNA was run through sequencing on ten immunoSEQ deep assay plates. Sequencing used immunoSEQ multiplex PCR; TCRdb keeps in-frame clones, though not all of them. The data show about 510,000 clones, with 79% seen just once and around 13% held by the top ten. With respect to this clone: No antigen is known for it.

The V call is TRBV5-1, the J call TRBJ2-7, with TRBD2 matching 9 bases. Material: PBMCs. This sequence was found in a woman between 35 and 50 years old in good health. Some clones in this sample may be carry-over from other donors' samples. The CDR3 is CASSLAGREGSYEQYF. Written as DNA, the CDR3 is TGCGCCAGCAGCTTGGCCGGGCGGGAGGGCTCCTACGAGCAGTACTTC.